This T cell receptor (beta chain) was recovered during a study of Tregs in tolerant kidney transplant recipients. Findings and caveats of the study: Biological reproducibility was not directly addressed, but technical replication error appeared minimal.

CDR3 length: 13 amino acids. Trimming cost V 7 bases and J 3 bases; bases outside gene matches: 4. From germline, CDR1 is SGHRS and CDR2 YFSETQ. About this clone: The antigen is unknown.

The assay was immunoSEQ multiplex PCR, and TCRdb's table has in-frame clones only and misses some. The sample contains roughly 250,000 clones, 65% to 85% of which appear only once. This sequence was found in a human donor in good health. The rearrangement uses TRBV5-1 and TRBJ2-3; TRBD2 matches 8 bases. The material sequenced was CD4+ T cells from blood. CDR3 sequence: CASESGRTDTQYF. The CDR3, as DNA: TGCGCCAGCGAAAGCGGGAGAACAGATACGCAGTATTTT. Together with reference TRBV5-1 and TRBJ2-3, the CDR3 gives the full variable domain: KAGVTQTPRYLIKTRGQQVTLSCSPISGHRSVSWYQQTPGQGLQFLFEYFSETQRNKGNFPGRFSGRQFSNSRSEMNVSTLELGDSALYLCASESGRTDTQYFGPGTRLTVL.